The 21 T cell receptor beta chains below were found in one sample sequenced in a study of T cells after yellow fever vaccination. From the 5' RACE reads, TCRdb called clonotypes with MiXCR, one entry per CDR3 protein. In the table there are 300,000 to 450,000 distinct CDR3 sequences, roughly 8% of which are singletons. The sequenced sample was PBMCs, obtained 45 days after the first yellow fever vaccination. These receptors were collected from a man in his late teens or twenties who received the YFV17D yellow fever vaccine.

The gene calls are TRBV5-1 and TRBJ1-3; the D gene is possibly TRBD1 (6 bases). The germline CDR1 and CDR2 sequences are SGHRS and YFSETQ. V was shortened by 4 bases and J by 0 bases, with 11 bases between the two germline ends. The CDR3 length is 15 residues. The DNA of the CDR3 is TGCGCCAGCAGCCGAGGACAGATCTCTGGAAACACCATATATTTT. Protein sequence: CASSRGQISGNTIYF.

The V and J genes are TRBV9 and TRBJ1-1; 7 bases line up with TRBD1. Trimming took 1 base from V and 12 from J; bases not matched to a gene: 6. The CDR3 is 12 amino acids. Germline assignment: CDR1 SGDLS and CDR2 YYNGEE. The CDR3 region has the DNA TGTGCCAGCAGCGTACAGGGGGAGATCCCTTTCTTT. Its translation: CASSVQGEIPFF.

The rearrangement joins TRBV7-2 to TRBJ2-4; the match to TRBD1 covers 10 bases. Trimming at V came to 5 bases and at J to 5 bases, leaving 3 bases not matched to a gene. The CDR3 extends over 14 amino acids. The germline V gene has CDR1 SGHTA and CDR2 FQGNSA. CDR3 sequence (DNA): TGTGCCAGCAGCCGACAGGGGGCCCAAAACATTCAGTACTTC. Amino acids: CASSRQGAQNIQYF.

The table lists this clonotype with a few counts. The V call is TRBV3-1, the J call TRBJ2-1; TRBD2 might be the D (6 bases). This CDR3 has 15 residues. Germline-derived CDR1 and CDR2 are LGHDT and YNNKEL (reference sequence). The V end lost 1 base, the J end lost 6 bases, and 13 bases lay between the germline ends. CDR3 sequence reads: CASSQGEDFINEQFF. The CDR3 DNA is TGTGCCAGCAGCCAAGGGGAGGACTTTATCAATGAGCAGTTCTTC.

The chain carries TRBV5-4 and TRBJ2-7; D is uncertain. The V end lost 0 bases, the J end lost 7 bases, and 5 bases lay between the germline ends. Germline CDR1 is SGHNT and CDR2 is YYREEE (reference sequence). The CDR3 has 11 amino acids. The DNA of the CDR3 is TGTGCCAGCAGCTTGGGGACGGAGCAGTACTTC. This codes for CASSLGTEQYF.

V usage is TRBV28 and J usage is TRBJ1-4, with D possibly TRBD1 on 5 matching bases. The CDR3 runs to 16 residues. V was shortened by 11 bases and J by 5 bases, with 24 bases between the two germline ends. Germline CDR1 MDHEN, CDR2 SYDVKM. In DNA form, the CDR3 reads TGTGCCCCCAGCGCAGGGAGGAGTCGTTGGAATGAAAAACTGTTTTTT. This codes for CAPSAGRSRWNEKLFF.

This clonotype has more than one count but fewer than ten. The chain links TRBV27 to TRBJ2-7; 8 bases align to TRBD1. Unmatched junction bases numbered 3, after V lost 3 bases and J lost 2 bases. The CDR3 is made up of 14 amino acids. CDR1 and CDR2 (germline): MNHEY, SMNVEV (reference sequence). CDR3: CASSFRGPAYEQYV. Written as DNA, the CDR3 is TGTGCCAGCAGTTTCAGGGGGCCAGCCTACGAGCAGTACGTC.

V gene TRBV21-1 combines with J gene TRBJ1-2. TRBV21-1 is labeled a pseudogene. CDR3 length equals 14 residues. DNA of the CDR3: TGTGCCAGCAGCTCCAGTACGGGGAACTATGGCTACACCTTC. It specifies CASSSSTGNYGYTF.

This clonotype was detected a few times. The gene calls are TRBV20-1 and TRBJ1-6; the D gene is possibly TRBD1 (6 bases). Germline CDR1 DFQATT, CDR2 SNEGSKA (reference sequence). Trimming cost V 5 bases and J 4 bases, with 18 bases left between them. The CDR3 sequence is 16 residues long. CDR3 nucleotides: TGCAGTGCTCCGGGGGCTATCGGTCCTTATAATTCACCCCTCCACTTT. This codes for CSAPGAIGPYNSPLHF.

This clonotype was found many times. The chain uses TRBV9 and TRBJ1-4, with D tentatively TRBD1 (6 bases). The V gene's germline CDR1 is SGDLS and CDR2 YYNGEE. The CDR3 loop spans 17 amino acids. V dropped 3 bases and J dropped 8 bases, with 23 bases sitting between them. CDR3: CASSAGSGAGDYEKLFF. The CDR3 DNA reads as TGTGCCAGCAGCGCCGGGAGCGGGGCAGGGGACTACGAAAAACTGTTTTTT. Full variable domain (outside the CDR3, taken from reference TRBV9 and TRBJ1-4): DSGVTQTPKHLITATGQRVTLRCSPRSGDLSVYWYQQSLDQGLQFLIQYYNGEERAKGNILERFSAQQFPDLHSELNLSSLELGDSALYFCASSAGSGAGDYEKLFFGSGTQLSVL.

This clonotype was seen repeatedly, ten times or more. The rearrangement links TRBV7-2 to TRBJ2-1; 9 bases are a match to TRBD2. Germline values: CDR1 SGHTA, CDR2 FQGNSA. V lost 7 bases to trimming and J lost 7 bases; unmatched junction nucleotides: 11. The CDR3 extends over 15 amino acids. CDR3 sequence reads: CASTPLAGSRNEQFF. The DNA of the CDR3 is TGTGCCAGCACCCCTCTAGCGGGGTCAAGGAATGAGCAGTTCTTC.

This chain joins TRBV6-2 or TRBV6-3 and TRBJ2-7; D may be TRBD1 (6 bases). V dropped 5 bases and J dropped 2 bases, with 13 bases sitting between them. CDR1 MNHEY and CDR2 SVGEGT come from the germline V gene. The CDR3 covers 14 residues. The CDR3 loop reads CASSEDRSTYEQYV. The CDR3 nucleotides read TGTGCCAGCAGTGAGGACAGATCTACCTACGAGCAGTACGTC.

V usage is TRBV5-4 and J usage is TRBJ2-3; D may be TRBD2 (5 bases). CDR1 SGHNT and CDR2 YYREEE come from the germline V gene (reference sequence). Trimming removed 0 bases at V and 0 bases at J, with 8 bases between. The CDR3 spans 15 residues. For the CDR3, the DNA is TGTGCCAGCAGCTTGGACCTAGCTAGCACAGATACGCAGTATTTT. Translated, it gives CASSLDLASTDTQYF.

This clonotype was seen only a few times. The chain carries TRBV20-1 and TRBJ2-2; 9 bases map to TRBD2. CDR1 is DFQATT and CDR2 is SNEGSKA in the germline V gene (reference sequence). The CDR3 contains 15 residues. V dropped 1 base and J dropped 3; count of bases not matched to a gene: 3. The CDR3 loop is CSARVAGAYTGELFF. The CDR3 nucleotides read TGCAGTGCTAGAGTAGCGGGGGCCTACACCGGGGAGCTGTTTTTT.

Concerning this clonotype itself: This may be a read error: a much more frequent sequence differs by one nucleotide. The rearrangement uses TRBV24-1 and TRBJ1-2; D is perhaps TRBD1 (5 bases). The CDR3 is 14 amino acids. Germline V lookup: CDR1 KGHDR, CDR2 SFDVKD. In nucleotides, the CDR3 is TGTCCCACCAGTGATTTAGGACACGACTATGGCTACACCTTC. It translates to CPTSDLGHDYGYTF.

This clonotype was recorded a few times. The chain uses TRBV6-2 or TRBV6-3 and TRBJ2-5, with 7 bases fitting TRBD1. The CDR3 covers 13 residues. CDR1 is MNHEY and CDR2 is SVGEGT in the germline V gene. The J segment lost 5 bases and the V segment lost 6 bases, leaving 6 bases of the junction unmatched. CDR3 sequence: CASSDRVRETQYF. DNA of the CDR3: TGTGCCAGCAGCGACAGGGTGCGGGAGACCCAGTACTTC.

This clonotype was seen only a few times. The chain recombines TRBV3-1 with TRBJ1-4, with D possibly TRBD1 on 6 matching bases. CDR1 and CDR2 from the germline V gene are LGHDT and YNNKEL (reference sequence). V was trimmed by 8 bases and J by 6 bases, leaving 16 bases between them. The CDR3 contains 14 residues. CDR3 sequence (DNA): TGTGCCAGCCATCCAGGGGCAGAGTATGAAAAACTGTTTTTT. This codes for CASHPGAEYEKLFF.

This clonotype occurred a few times. The V call is TRBV6-1, the J call TRBJ2-3; D is unclear. The CDR3 covers 15 residues. From germline, CDR1 is MNHNS and CDR2 SASEGT. V was shortened by 7 bases and J by 1 base, with 15 bases between the two germline ends. CDR3 amino acids: CASTTGRAGTDTQYF. In nucleotides, the CDR3 is TGTGCCAGCACCACCGGTAGGGCGGGCACAGATACGCAGTATTTT.

This chain uses TRBV7-9 with TRBJ2-2, with D possibly being TRBD1 (5 bases). The CDR3 totals 13 residues. Germline loops: CDR1 SEHNR, CDR2 FQNEAQ (reference sequence). The germline V and J ends were trimmed by 3 bases and 6 bases, with 8 bases remaining between them. The CDR3 is CASSFPRAGELFF. For the CDR3, the DNA is TGTGCCAGCAGCTTCCCCAGGGCCGGGGAGCTGTTTTTT.

This clonotype was picked up a small number of times. V is TRBV10-3 and J is TRBJ2-7; 7 positions match TRBD1. The CDR3 sequence is 14 residues long. Looked up from germline, CDR1 is ENHRY and CDR2 is SYGVKD. With 3 bases clipped from V and 3 bases from J, the junction kept 5 bases outside the gene matches. For the CDR3, the DNA is TGTGCCATCAGTGAAGTGACAGGGAACTACGAGCAGTACTTC. Protein sequence: CAISEVTGNYEQYF.

This clonotype was picked up a small number of times. This chain connects TRBV6-5 to TRBJ2-7; TRBD1 aligns across 11 bases. The CDR3 loop spans 16 amino acids. In germline, CDR1 is MNHEY, CDR2 SVGAGI. V was pared by 0 bases and J by 2 bases, with 3 bases of the junction left unmatched. The CDR3 region is CASSYSGGQGAYEQYF. CDR3 nucleotides: TGTGCCAGCAGTTACTCCGGGGGACAGGGGGCCTACGAGCAGTACTTC.